This entry is about one T cell receptor (beta chain). Original processing notes: Estimates of nucleated cell counts were drawn from the amplification of reference gene primers. Sequencing used immunoSEQ multiplex PCR; TCRdb keeps in-frame clones, though not all of them. That table furnishes V, J and clone size, whereas the DNA furnished D and trimming. The sample includes 200,000 to 250,000 clones, 82% of them seen just once. The length of the CDR3 is 15 residues. V lost 2 bases to trimming and J lost 7 bases; unmatched junction nucleotides: 8. CDR1 and CDR2 (germline): MNHNY, SVGAGI (reference sequence). The entry originates in a study of blood T cell repertoires in COVID-19. Study details: Material from acute and convalescent COVID-19 was sourced from the United States, Italy and Spain.

Across 20 to 25 US areas, participants ranged in age from roughly 18 to 95 years. The chain employs TRBV6-6 and TRBJ1-1; TRBD1 matches 9 bases. This receptor was obtained from a woman in her fifties or sixties who had recovered from COVID-19. What was sequenced was PBMCs or T cells enriched from blood (not recorded which). For the CDR3, the DNA is TGTGCCAGCAGTTACCCACAGGGGGCTGACCGTGAAGCTTTCTTT. This translates into CASSYPQGADREAFF.